This T cell receptor beta chain appears in the sequencing data of a study of regulatory T cells in long-lasting Graves disease. Study observations and caveats: The number of shared public clonotypes was higher in persistent patients (approximately 3,000) than new patients (roughly 970). Among samples with persistent disease, TRBV28, TRBJ1-2 and TRBJ2-5 were favored.

Trimming cost V 3 bases and J 2 bases, with 12 bases left between them. Germline V gene lookup returns CDR1 SGHRS and CDR2 YFSETQ. CDR3 size: 15 residues. CDR3-region Arm-PCR and iRepertoire HTBI primers produced the TCR beta libraries. Via MiXCR, TCRdb re-called the multiplex PCR reads, giving one row per CDR3 protein. The sample includes 400,000 to 500,000 distinct CDR3 sequences, around 23% of them seen just once. As regards this clonotype: Its cognate antigen is unknown.

Time point denoted: persistent/refractory GD, antithyroid drugs over 5 years with positive TRAb. The TCR library was made from RNA that had been extracted from PBMCs in TRIzol. The sequence came from a female donor with Graves disease. The chain carries TRBV5-1 and TRBJ2-4; no reliable D call. This specimen was peripheral blood mononuclear cells (PBMCs), taken when the disease was refractory, from a patient treated with antithyroid drugs. DNA of the CDR3: TGCGCCAGCAGCTCCGATTGGGGATCCAAAAACATTCAGTACTTC. This gives the protein CASSSDWGSKNIQYF.